The clone carrying this TCR beta chain occurred many times. What it binds is not known. The sample belongs to a study of neurological immune-mediated disorders. Study-level results: Healthy controls had more TCR clonal expansion than multiple sclerosis, which showed the least, whereas HTLV-1-associated myelopathy showed the most. Private repertoires in all groups were suggested by the absence of shared CDR3 amino acid sequences among expanded clones across subjects.

With 7 bases clipped from V and 6 bases from J, the junction kept 10 bases outside the gene matches. This CDR3 has 14 residues. CDR1 is SGHRS, CDR2 YFSETQ, per germline. cDNA was made by 5'RACE with 10-nucleotide random UMIs. TCRdb independently ran MiXCR on the 5' RACE reads; one entry per CDR3 protein. The data hold about 59,000 distinct CDR3 sequences, with about 12% observed a single time. This chain connects TRBV5-1 to TRBJ2-1, with TRBD2 matching 7 bases. This clonotype originated in a woman aged 60 to 75 with HTLV-1-associated myelopathy (HAM/TSP). Sequencing used PBMCs. CDR3 bases: TGCGCCAGCGGCCAGCGGGGAGTTTCCAATGAGCAGTTCTTC. Its protein product is CASGQRGVSNEQFF. The variable domain in full, completed from reference TRBV5-1 and TRBJ2-1, reads KAGVTQTPRYLIKTRGQQVTLSCSPISGHRSVSWYQQTPGQGLQFLFEYFSETQRNKGNFPGRFSGRQFSNSRSEMNVSTLELGDSALYLCASGQRGVSNEQFFGPGTRLTVL.